This T cell receptor (beta chain) was sequenced in a study of T cell repertoires in cytomegalovirus infection. Via MiXCR, TCRdb re-called the reads, giving one row per CDR3 protein. The sample holds 310,000 or so distinct CDR3 sequences; roughly 15% are singletons and the top ten take around 11%. Many counts were recorded for this clonotype. As yet, its antigen is unknown. Germline loops: CDR1 SGHTA, CDR2 FQGNSA. Trimming shortened V by 5 bases and J by 8 bases, and 18 bases separated the two germline ends. This CDR3 has 14 residues. Findings and caveats of the study: The study found HLA-C-restricted CMV-specific TCR beta clonotypes dominating the ex vivo response.

This clonotype originated in a human donor in good health (CMV status not recorded). Some clones in this sample may be carry-over from other donors' samples. The genes are TRBV7-2 and TRBJ1-1; D is possibly TRBD1 (5 bases). Sequenced: PBMCs. CDR3 residues: CASSLSRATPEAFF. CDR3 DNA: TGTGCCAGCAGCCTCTCCAGGGCGACGCCCGAAGCTTTCTTT. The variable domain in full, completed from reference TRBV7-2 and TRBJ1-1, reads GAGVSQSPSNKVTEKGKDVELRCDPISGHTALYWYRQSLGQGLEFLIYFQGNSAPDKSGLPSDRFSAERTGGSVSTLTIQRTQQEDSAVYLCASSLSRATPEAFFGQGTRLTVV.